The 10 T cell receptor beta chains reported below all come from one sample, sequenced in a study of blood T cell dynamics during melanoma immunotherapy. Regarding time point: pre-treatment baseline. Assay used: immunoSEQ multiplex PCR; TCRdb lists only in-frame clones, some missing. This table has under 11,000 clones, over 80% appearing once. The sequences come from blood, collected from a patient treated with checkpoint blockade. Receptor source: a human donor with melanoma.

This sequence joins TRBV28 and TRBJ2-4; 7 bases agree with TRBD2. This CDR3 is 15 amino acids long. With 2 bases clipped from V and 3 bases from J, the junction kept 4 bases outside the gene matches. Germline V gene sequence: CDR1 MDHEN, CDR2 SYDVKM. The CDR3 DNA follows: TGTGCCAGCAGTTTAGGGGGGGGAGGCAAAAACATTCAGTACTTC. It specifies CASSLGGGGKNIQYF. Filled out from reference TRBV28 and TRBJ2-4, the complete variable domain reads DVKVTQSSRYLVKRTGEKVFLECVQDMDHENMFWYRQDPGLGLRLIYFSYDVKMKEKGDIPEGYSVSREKKERFSLILESASTNQTSMYLCASSLGGGGKNIQYFGAGTRLSVL.

This clone was picked up one time. The gene calls are TRBV7-6 and TRBJ1-2; D is unclear. The V gene's germline CDR1 is SGHVS and CDR2 FNYEAQ. The CDR3 runs 13 residues. The V end was cut by 4 bases, the J end by 2 bases, with 8 bases between. The CDR3: CASSSGRNYGYTF. CDR3 bases: TGTGCCAGCAGCTCCGGACGAAACTATGGCTACACCTTC.

Only a few counts were recorded for this clone. V and J are TRBV6-1 and TRBJ2-2; D ambiguous. Looked up from germline, CDR1 is MNHNS and CDR2 is SASEGT. Trimming removed 4 bases from V and 3 bases from J, with 12 bases in between. There are 15 residues in the CDR3. The CDR3 coding sequence is TGTGCCAGCAGTGGGATCCAAGGGCACACCGGGGAGCTGTTTTTT. As protein: CASSGIQGHTGELFF.

The genes are TRBV5-1 and TRBJ2-7; 10 positions agree with TRBD2. Trimming cost V 2 bases and J 2 bases; bases outside gene matches: 4. The germline gives CDR1 SGHRS, CDR2 YFSETQ. CDR3 length: 15 residues. CDR3 loop: CASSLGLAGAYEQYF. The CDR3 DNA sequence: TGCGCCAGCAGCTTAGGGCTAGCGGGAGCCTACGAGCAGTACTTC.

CDR3: CASSSDTGRYNEQFF. In DNA form, the CDR3 reads TGTGCCAGCAGCTCGGACACGGGACGCTACAATGAGCAGTTCTTC. The rearrangement links TRBV7-2 to TRBJ2-1; the D call may be TRBD1 or TRBD2 (5 bases each). The germline V and J ends were trimmed by 4 bases and 3 bases, with 13 bases remaining between them. There are 15 residues in the CDR3. Germline V CDR1 and CDR2: SGHTA, FQGNSA.

This chain connects TRBV10-3 to TRBJ2-7; TRBD1 might be the D (6 bases). Trimming took off 2 bases at V and 4 bases at J, with 9 bases between the two ends. Germline V lookup: CDR1 ENHRY, CDR2 SYGVKD. The CDR3 loop spans 13 amino acids. CDR3 region: CAISEGQRYEQYV. DNA of the CDR3: TGTGCCATCAGTGAGGGACAGCGGTACGAGCAGTACGTC.

V gene TRBV7-9 combines with J gene TRBJ1-4, with a weak D call TRBD1 (6 bases). The CDR3 loop spans 14 amino acids. Deletions cut 3 bases from V and 6 bases from J, with 11 bases between. CDR1 is SEHNR, CDR2 FQNEAQ, per germline (reference sequence). In DNA form, the CDR3 reads TGTGCCAGCAGCTTCACAGGGAATGATGAAAAACTGTTTTTT. It is translated as CASSFTGNDEKLFF.

This chain joins TRBV30 and TRBJ2-5; TRBD1 or TRBD2 may be the D gene (5 bases each). The CDR3 contains 12 residues. Germline V gives CDR1 GTSNPN, CDR2 SVGIG (reference sequence). V lost 5 bases, J lost 2 bases, and 9 bases lay in between. The CDR3 region has the DNA TGTGCCTGGGTGGGACGGCAAGAGACCCAGTACTTC. Its translation: CAWVGRQETQYF.

The gene calls are TRBV5-4 and TRBJ2-2; the D gene is possibly TRBD1 (6 bases). CDR1 SGHNT and CDR2 YYREEE come from the germline V gene (reference sequence). The CDR3 runs to 13 residues. V lost 3 bases and J lost 5, with 8 bases in between. The CDR3: CASSYGQTGELFF. The DNA for the CDR3 is TGTGCCAGCAGCTACGGACAGACCGGGGAGCTGTTTTTT.

The chain carries TRBV27 and TRBJ2-1; 11 nucleotides agree with TRBD2. Germline loops: CDR1 MNHEY, CDR2 SMNVEV (reference sequence). The CDR3 is made up of 16 amino acids. Losses at the gene ends were 5 bases for V and 0 bases for J; bases not matched to a gene: 3. The CDR3 DNA sequence: TGTGCCAGCAGTATACTAGCGGGGGCCTCCTACAATGAGCAGTTCTTC. Its protein product is CASSILAGASYNEQFF.